This T cell receptor (beta chain) was identified during a study of blood T cells in healthy people across ages. Study findings and constraints: Observed TCR beta diversity showed a strong correlation with the percentage of naive T cells as measured by flow cytometry. Naive CD4+ cell counts and diversity both ran higher in long-lived than in aged donors. Bulk PBMC profiling left naive and antigen-experienced comparisons inconclusive.

The CDR3 runs to 15 residues. Germline values: CDR1 DFQATT, CDR2 SNEGSKA (reference sequence). Trimming removed 0 bases from V and 9 bases from J; junction bases left unmatched: 12. Every sample had a minimum of 6.5 million PBMCs isolated. This clonotype was seen only a few times. The antigen is not known. Together with a sample-barcoded 5' primer, a J-beta primer mix was included in a second PCR lasting roughly 6 to 12 cycles. TCRdb ran MiXCR on the 5' RACE reads and lists one entry per CDR3 protein. The data show 1.5 million to 2 million distinct CDR3 sequences, 30% to 40% seen once. What was sequenced was blood. This TCR was sampled from a human donor in good health. V is TRBV20-1 and J is TRBJ2-5; 8 bases match TRBD2. The CDR3 loop reads CSARDSGGASAAQYF. In DNA form, the CDR3 reads TGCAGTGCTAGAGATTCCGGGGGGGCCTCGGCCGCCCAGTACTTC.